A single sample is the source of the 2 T cell receptor beta chains below, sequenced in a study of regulatory T cells in long-lasting Graves disease. Time point indicated: persistent/refractory GD, antithyroid drugs over 5 years with positive TRAb. PBMC RNA served as the TCR library source. Relying on iRepertoire HTBI primers and Arm-PCR of CDR3 regions, the team built TCR beta libraries. TCRdb independently ran MiXCR on the multiplex PCR reads; one entry per CDR3 protein. This table holds more than 350,000 distinct CDR3 sequences, roughly a fifth found once. This specimen consisted of peripheral blood mononuclear cells (PBMCs), obtained when the disease was refractory, from a patient treated with antithyroid drugs. The source is a female donor with Graves disease.

There are many counts of this clonotype. The chain links TRBV28 to TRBJ1-2, with TRBD1 identical over 7 bases. This CDR3 spans 14 amino acids. Germline V CDR1 and CDR2: MDHEN, SYDVKM. J gave up 7 bases and V 10 bases, and 15 bases lay outside the gene matches. Here the CDR3 DNA reads TGTGCCACCGGGTGGAGTGAGGGGGCGCGTGGCTACACCTTC. This sequence encodes CATGWSEGARGYTF.

V usage is TRBV20-1 and J usage is TRBJ2-5; 8 bases match TRBD2. CDR3 length equals 13 residues. CDR1 and CDR2 from the germline V gene are DFQATT and SNEGSKA (reference sequence). Losses at the gene ends were 5 bases for V and 5 bases for J; bases not matched to a gene: 7. The CDR3 spells CSAGAGGSETQYF. The DNA for the CDR3 is TGCAGTGCTGGGGCGGGAGGCTCTGAGACCCAGTACTTC.